The clone carrying this TCR beta chain occurred a few times. This PCR relied on a set of 60 Vbeta primers and 13 Jbeta primers. Only in-frame clones appear in the TCRdb table, and some are missing; sequencing was by immunoSEQ multiplex PCR. The table has about 82,000 clones, roughly four fifths seen once. These data are taken from a study of cytomegalovirus exposure and HLA in healthy donors. The CDR3 extends over 13 amino acids. V lost 6 bases and J 4 bases, leaving 9 bases between the germline ends. Germline V gene lookup returns CDR1 MNHEY and CDR2 SVGAGI. The sample comprised PBMCs. The TCR was taken from a woman aged 50 to 65 in good health and CMV-seropositive. This chain connects TRBV6-5 to TRBJ1-4, with D unclear. CDR3 loop: CASSRTSNEKLFF. CDR3 DNA sequence: TGTGCCAGCAGCCGTACAAGTAATGAAAAACTGTTTTTT.